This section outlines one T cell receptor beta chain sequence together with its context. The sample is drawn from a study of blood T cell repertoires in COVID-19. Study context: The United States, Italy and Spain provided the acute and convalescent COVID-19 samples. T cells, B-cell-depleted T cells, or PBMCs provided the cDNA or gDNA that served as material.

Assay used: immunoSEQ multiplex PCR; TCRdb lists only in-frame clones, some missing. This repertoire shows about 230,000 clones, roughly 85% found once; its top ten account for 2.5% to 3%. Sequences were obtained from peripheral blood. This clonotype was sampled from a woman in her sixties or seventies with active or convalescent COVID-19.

The CDR3 bases are TGTGCCAGCAGCCCTGGACAGGAGACCTATGGCTACACCTTC. Encoded protein: CASSPGQETYGYTF. The rearrangement links TRBV4-2 to TRBJ1-2; 7 bases match TRBD1. Germline values: CDR1 LGHNA, CDR2 YNFKEQ. Unmatched junction bases numbered 6, after V lost 4 bases and J lost 4 bases. The CDR3 has 14 residues.